This T cell receptor (beta chain) comes out of a study of T cell responses to AZD1222 COVID-19 vaccine. Points from the study as a whole: Repertoire sampling happened only post peak T cell response. The breadth and depth of Spike-specific TCRs increased once two AZD1222 doses had been given.

Data came from immunoSEQ multiplex PCR; TCRdb stores just in-frame clones and leaves some out. The sample contains approximately 71,000 clones, more than 70% of which appear only once. In regard to this clone: The antigen is not known.

Germline V CDR1 and CDR2: GTSNPN, SVGIG (reference sequence). V lost 0 bases and J lost 1, with 12 bases in between. There are 15 residues in the CDR3. The sequencing here drew on peripheral blood, taken on day 0 of AZD1222 vaccination. This chain uses TRBV30 with TRBJ1-1; D ambiguous. The receptor was derived from an adult in good health. The CDR3 DNA is TGTGCCTGGAGTGTACGGAAGTGGGAGAACACTGAAGCTTTCTTT. This encodes CAWSVRKWENTEAFF.